This section outlines one T cell receptor beta chain sequence together with its context. Data came from immunoSEQ multiplex PCR; TCRdb stores just in-frame clones and leaves some out. This sample has approximately 60,000 clones, with approximately 88% found just once. This record belongs to a study of PD-1 blockade in classical Hodgkin lymphoma. Every patient relapsed after autologous stem cell transplantation, and brentuximab vedotin exposure varied. Patients showed best responses of complete response, partial response or progressive disease. Germline-derived CDR1 and CDR2 are GTSNPN and SVGIG (reference sequence). V trimming: 1 base; J trimming: 2 bases; junction bases outside the gene matches: 4. There are 14 residues in the CDR3.

The receptor comes from a human donor with classical Hodgkin lymphoma. This chain uses TRBV30 with TRBJ2-7, with TRBD1 matching 8 bases. Sequencing was performed on peripheral blood mononuclear cells (PBMCs), taken at baseline. The CDR3 bases are TGTGCCTGGAGTGACGGCAGGGGGCCCTACGAGCAGTACTTC. It yields the protein CAWSDGRGPYEQYF.